The 18 T cell receptor beta chains given below trace back to one sample, sequenced in a study of T cell responses to AZD1222 COVID-19 vaccine. TCRdb keeps only in-frame clones here, not all; method: immunoSEQ multiplex PCR. The sample lists just under 150,000 clones, 70% to 90% occurring once. The sample was peripheral blood, taken 28 days after the second AZD1222 dose. Receptors were obtained from an adult who received the AZD1222 COVID-19 vaccine.

V gene TRBV27 combines with J gene TRBJ1-4; D call uncertain. V was shortened by 7 bases and J by 7 bases, with 13 bases between the two germline ends. The germline CDR1 and CDR2 sequences are MNHEY and SMNVEV (reference sequence). The CDR3 runs 13 residues. CDR3 DNA: TGTGCCAGCACCCAGGCTTGGGGTGAAAAACTGTTTTTT. It codes for CASTQAWGEKLFF.

The J gene is TRBJ2-3, the V gene TRBV19; possible D gene TRBD2, 6 bases. CDR3 length: 19 residues. Trimming stripped 7 bases from V and 3 bases from J, with 29 bases between. CDR1 LNHDA and CDR2 SQIVND come from the germline V gene (reference sequence). The CDR3: CASIPKGGRPSSQTDTQYF. The CDR3, as DNA: TGTGCCAGTATCCCCAAGGGAGGACGGCCGTCATCCCAAACAGATACGCAGTATTTT.

The chain is built from TRBV6-1 and TRBJ1-2, with D hard to call. Trimming cost V 1 base and J 7 bases, with 16 bases left between them. Looked up from germline, CDR1 is MNHNS and CDR2 is SASEGT. The CDR3 loop spans 15 amino acids. The CDR3 DNA is TGTGCCAGCAGTGAAGGGACCCAAACTGGAGGTGGCTACACCTTC. Protein: CASSEGTQTGGGYTF.

The sample holds one count of this clone. V is TRBV30 and J is TRBJ1-1; the D is unclear. Looked up from germline, CDR1 is GTSNPN and CDR2 is SVGIG (reference sequence). The V and J ends lost 2 bases and 0 bases respectively, with 7 bases between them. CDR3 length: 13 amino acids. CDR3 nucleotides: TGTGCCTGGAGTTACGAGCTGAACACTGAAGCTTTCTTT. Residues: CAWSYELNTEAFF.

This chain connects TRBV5-6 to TRBJ2-2; possible D gene TRBD2, 6 bases. CDR3 size: 14 residues. Trimming pared 5 bases from V and 3 bases from J, leaving 11 bases between. CDR1 and CDR2 from the germline V gene are SGHDT and YYEEEE. The CDR3 nucleotides read TGTGCCAGCAGGGAGGGTGGGCACACCGGGGAGCTGTTTTTT. Its protein is CASREGGHTGELFF.

The chain couples TRBV6-5 to TRBJ2-1; D is uncertain. From germline, CDR1 is MNHEY and CDR2 SVGAGI. V lost 8 bases, J lost 7 bases, and 15 bases lay in between. This CDR3 contains 13 residues. The DNA for the CDR3 is TGTGCCAGCCGCACGGGCCATGGGAATGAGCAGTTCTTC. The encoded protein is CASRTGHGNEQFF.

The J gene is TRBJ2-5, the V gene TRBV20-1, with a tentative D call TRBD2 (5 bases). The CDR3 has 11 residues. The V end lost 3 bases, the J end lost 4 bases, and 6 bases lay between the germline ends. Germline V gives CDR1 DFQATT, CDR2 SNEGSKA (reference sequence). In nucleotides, the CDR3 is TGCAGTGCTAGGAGGGTAGAGACCCAGTACTTC. The encoded protein is CSARRVETQYF.

The V call is TRBV6-1, the J call TRBJ1-1; 8 nucleotides align to TRBD1. CDR1 MNHNS and CDR2 SASEGT come from the germline V gene. The CDR3 runs 16 residues. After removal of 0 bases from V and 3 bases from J, the junction contained 6 bases not matched to a gene. CDR3: CASSEALGRGHTEAFF. As DNA, the CDR3 is TGTGCCAGCAGTGAAGCGCTAGGCAGGGGGCACACTGAAGCTTTCTTT.

The J gene is TRBJ1-1, the V gene TRBV19, with 8 bases identical to TRBD1. The CDR3 is 16 amino acids. CDR1 and CDR2 (germline): LNHDA, SQIVND (reference sequence). The V gene end was trimmed by 0 bases and the J gene end by 4 bases; junction bases not matched to a gene: 7. The CDR3 here is CASSIEFRGRGTEAFF. DNA for the CDR3: TGTGCCAGTAGTATAGAATTCAGGGGGCGCGGCACTGAAGCTTTCTTT.

This clone was detected once. The chain joins TRBV11-3 to TRBJ2-3; D gene ambiguous. This CDR3 region has 15 residues. In germline, CDR1 is SGHNT, CDR2 YENEEA. V was shortened by 2 bases and J by 1 base, with 10 bases between the two germline ends. The CDR3 loop is CASSLKISGTDTQYF. The CDR3 bases are TGTGCCAGCAGCTTAAAGATTTCGGGCACAGATACGCAGTATTTT.

The rearrangement joins TRBV9 to TRBJ2-2; D gene uncertain. Trimming took off 2 bases at V and 6 bases at J, with 11 bases between the two ends. The CDR3 spans 14 residues. CDR1 and CDR2 (germline): SGDLS, YYNGEE. This CDR3 reads CASSVIESPGELFF. CDR3 nucleotides: TGTGCCAGCAGCGTGATAGAGAGCCCCGGGGAGCTGTTTTTT. Complete variable domain (other parts from reference TRBV9 and TRBJ2-2): DSGVTQTPKHLITATGQRVTLRCSPRSGDLSVYWYQQSLDQGLQFLIQYYNGEERAKGNILERFSAQQFPDLHSELNLSSLELGDSALYFCASSVIESPGELFFGEGSRLTVL.

V and J are TRBV27 and TRBJ2-7; 11 bases line up with TRBD2. Per germline, CDR1 MNHEY and CDR2 SMNVEV (reference sequence). After removal of 4 bases from V and 2 bases from J, the junction contained 16 bases not matched to a gene. The CDR3 sequence is 19 residues long. Written as DNA, the CDR3 is TGTGCCAGCAGTTCCAATTTAGCGGGAGGGCCAACCATTCCCTACGAGCAGTACTTC. Translating gives CASSSNLAGGPTIPYEQYF.

This chain links TRBV19 with TRBJ1-6; D may be TRBD1 (5 bases). The germline gives CDR1 LNHDA, CDR2 SQIVND (reference sequence). The CDR3 is 18 amino acids. V shed 6 bases and J shed 6 bases, with 24 bases lying between them. The CDR3 bases are TGTGCCAGTAGCCAAGCGGGCCCAACTACTGGGGCTAATTCACCCCTCCACTTT. It yields the protein CASSQAGPTTGANSPLHF.

The chain is built from TRBV10-3 and TRBJ2-2; weak D call: TRBD2 (6 bases). This CDR3 spans 15 amino acids. Germline V CDR1 and CDR2: ENHRY, SYGVKD. Trimming stripped 3 bases from V and 7 bases from J, with 15 bases between. In nucleotides, the CDR3 is TGTGCCATCAGTGACCTAGCGCTCCGTGTCGGGGAGCTGTTTTTT. This translates into CAISDLALRVGELFF.

This clone has only a few counts. V is TRBV9 and J is TRBJ2-1, with no clear D. V lost 0 bases and J 1 base, leaving 5 bases between the germline ends. Germline V CDR1 and CDR2: SGDLS, YYNGEE. CDR3 length equals 14 residues. In DNA form, the CDR3 reads TGTGCCAGCAGCGTAGAATCATCCTACAATGAGCAGTTCTTC. It encodes CASSVESSYNEQFF.

The V and J genes are TRBV19 and TRBJ2-2; a possible D gene is TRBD2 (5 bases). With 8 bases removed from V and 7 bases from J, the gap between germline ends came to 14 bases. The germline V gene has CDR1 LNHDA and CDR2 SQIVND (reference sequence). This CDR3 has 13 amino acids. CDR3 region: CASSPRAGGELFF. Written as DNA, the CDR3 is TGTGCCAGTTCACCGAGGGCTGGCGGGGAGCTGTTTTTT.

The V and J genes are TRBV3-1 (or the pseudogene TRBV3-2) and TRBJ2-1; unclear D gene. The V gene's germline CDR1 is LGHDT and CDR2 YNNKEL (reference sequence). This CDR3 is built from 13 residues. Deletions cut 1 base from V and 8 bases from J, with 9 bases between. This CDR3 is CASSQGLRDEQFF. CDR3 nucleotides: TGTGCCAGCAGCCAAGGCCTTAGGGATGAGCAGTTCTTC.

This chain uses TRBV5-4 with TRBJ1-6; D possibly corresponds to TRBD1 (6 bases). The CDR3 runs to 15 residues. Germline assignment: CDR1 SGHNT and CDR2 YYREEE (reference sequence). Trimming left V 8 bases short and J 5 bases short, with 17 bases between. The CDR3: CASGEIRGDNSPLHF. The CDR3 DNA follows: TGTGCCAGTGGAGAGATCAGGGGTGATAATTCACCCCTCCACTTT.